This TCR beta chain stems from a study of cytomegalovirus exposure and HLA in healthy donors. Study-wide results and limits: Immune exposure information comprised only CMV serostatus.

About this clone: Its target is not known.

With 60 Vbeta and 13 Jbeta primers, the PCR was carried out. Generated by immunoSEQ multiplex PCR, the TCRdb table keeps only in-frame clones and is missing some. The repertoire holds some 150,000 clones, with around 79% as singletons. Germline CDR1 is SNHLY and CDR2 is FYNNEI. The CDR3 contains 17 residues. V lost 2 bases, J lost 4 bases, and 10 bases stayed unmatched. The sequencing sample was made of PBMCs. The source is a human donor in good health. J is TRBJ1-2 and V is TRBV2, with TRBD1 matching over 10 bases. The CDR3 coding sequence is TGTGCCAGCAGTGAAAAGACAGGGGGCGCGGCGGGCTATGGCTACACCTTC. This gives the protein CASSEKTGGAAGYGYTF.